The following is a T cell receptor (beta chain) sequence with its context. The sample is drawn from a study of technical replicates of blood from a few donors. Assay: immunoSEQ multiplex PCR; the TCRdb copy retains only in-frame clones and omits some. The data hold 55,000 to 85,000 clones, with about 96% observed a single time. The CDR3 consists of 15 residues. Looked up from germline, CDR1 is MNHEY and CDR2 is SVGAGI. V lost 2 bases and J lost 0, with 10 bases in between. The rearrangement uses TRBV6-5 and TRBJ1-1; D may be TRBD1 (5 bases). The sample was T cells isolated from PBMCs. The sequence derives from a human donor in good health. In DNA form, the CDR3 reads TGTGCCAGCAGTTACAGGGGTGGAATGAACACTGAAGCTTTCTTT. The encoded protein is CASSYRGGMNTEAFF.